This TCR beta chain comes out of a study of blood T cell repertoires in COVID-19. On the study more broadly: Sources were T cells, B-cell-depleted T cells, or PBMCs; the material itself was cDNA or gDNA.

Data came from immunoSEQ multiplex PCR; TCRdb stores just in-frame clones and leaves some out. This table has about 230,000 clones, around four fifths appearing once. V was clipped by 6 bases and J by 2 bases; unmatched bases: 4. The CDR3 extends over 14 amino acids. The germline CDR1 and CDR2 sequences are SGHTA and FQGNSA. V usage is TRBV7-2 and J usage is TRBJ2-5, with 9 bases fitting TRBD1. This TCR came from a woman aged 65 to 85 with active or convalescent COVID-19. Specimen: peripheral blood. CDR3: CASSMDRGQETQYF. The DNA for the CDR3 is TGTGCCAGCAGTATGGACAGGGGTCAAGAGACCCAGTACTTC.